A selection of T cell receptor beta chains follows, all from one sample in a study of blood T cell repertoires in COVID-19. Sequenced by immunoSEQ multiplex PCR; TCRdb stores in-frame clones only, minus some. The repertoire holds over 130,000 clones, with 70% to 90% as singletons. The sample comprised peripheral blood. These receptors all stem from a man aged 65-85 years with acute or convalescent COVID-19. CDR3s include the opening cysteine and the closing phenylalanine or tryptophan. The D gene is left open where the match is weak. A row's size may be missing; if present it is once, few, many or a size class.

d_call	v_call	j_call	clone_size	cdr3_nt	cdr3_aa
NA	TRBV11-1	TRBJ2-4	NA	TGTGCCAGCAGCTCCCCCGGGGGGCTGGCCAAAAACATTCAGTACTTC	CASSSPGGLAKNIQYF
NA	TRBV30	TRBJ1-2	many	TGTGCCTGGAGTGGACCCTCGACGGGTAACTATGGCTACACCTTC	CAWSGPSTGNYGYTF
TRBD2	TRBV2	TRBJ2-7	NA	TGTGCCAGCAGTCGACTAGCGGGAGGCTACGAGCAGTACTTC	CASSRLAGGYEQYF
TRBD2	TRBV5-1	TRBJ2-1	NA	TGCGCCAGCAGCCCGGGACTAGCGGCCTACAATGAGCAGTTCTTC	CASSPGLAAYNEQFF
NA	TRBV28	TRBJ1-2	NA	TGTGCCAGCAGTTTACCGCCGCCCGGAGGCTATGGCTACACCTTC	CASSLPPPGGYGYTF
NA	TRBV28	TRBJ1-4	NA	TGTGCCAGCAGTGCCCCCGGGAGGCCTGAAAAACTGTTTTTT	CASSAPGRPEKLFF
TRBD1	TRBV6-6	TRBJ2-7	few	TGTGCCAGCAGTTACCCCGGGCAGGGGGTACACGAGCAGTACTTC	CASSYPGQGVHEQYF
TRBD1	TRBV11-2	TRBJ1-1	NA	TGTGCCAGCAGCACTGACAGGGGGGTCACTGAAGCTTTCTTT	CASSTDRGVTEAFF
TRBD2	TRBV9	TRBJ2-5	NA	TGTGCCAGCAGCGGCGACGCGGGACTAGGAGAGACCCAGTACTTC	CASSGDAGLGETQYF
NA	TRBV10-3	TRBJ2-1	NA	TGTGCCATCAGTGATTTAAATGAGCAGTTCTTC	CAISDLNEQFF
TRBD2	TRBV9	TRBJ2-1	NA	TGTGCCAGCAGCGTAGTGGGCATGGCGGGAGGAGGCGATGAGCAGTTCTTC	CASSVVGMAGGGDEQFF
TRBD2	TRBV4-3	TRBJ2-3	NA	TGCGCCAGCAGCCAAGATAGCGGGAGTAGCGGGAGAGAGGATACGCAGTATTTT	CASSQDSGSSGREDTQYF
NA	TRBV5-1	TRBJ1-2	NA	TGCGCCAGCAGCACATCAGGGTTTAACTATGGCTACACCTTC	CASSTSGFNYGYTF
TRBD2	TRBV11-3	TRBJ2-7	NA	TGTGCCAGCAGCTCCGGACTAGCGGGAGCAGATAAGTACTTC	CASSSGLAGADKYF
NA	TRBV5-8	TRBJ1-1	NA	TGTGCCAGCAGCTTTAGTCGAAAACTCACTGAAGCTTTCTTT	CASSFSRKLTEAFF
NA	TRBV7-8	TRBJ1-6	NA	TGTGCCAGCAGTACAGGGCGGAATTCACCCCTCCACTTT	CASSTGRNSPLHF
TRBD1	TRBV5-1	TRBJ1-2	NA	TGCGCCAGCAGCCCGCGGACAGGGAACACTAACTATGGCTACACCTTC	CASSPRTGNTNYGYTF
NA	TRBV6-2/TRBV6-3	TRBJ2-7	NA	TGTGCCAGCAGTTACTCGGTACAGCCAGTGGAGCAGTACTTC	CASSYSVQPVEQYF
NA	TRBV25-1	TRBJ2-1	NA	TGTGCCAGCAGTGAATCTCAAGCGGGCAAGAACAATGAGCAGTTCTTC	CASSESQAGKNNEQFF
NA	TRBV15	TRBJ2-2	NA	TGTGCCACCAGCAGAGATTATCGGGGTCCCGGGGAGCTGTTTTTT	CATSRDYRGPGELFF
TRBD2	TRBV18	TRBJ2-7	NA	TGTGCCAGCTCACCTAGCGGGAGGGCCGCAGAGCAGTACTTC	CASSPSGRAAEQYF
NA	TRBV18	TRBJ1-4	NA	TGTGCCAGCTCACCCGTCACAGATTTTAATGAAAAACTGTTTTTT	CASSPVTDFNEKLFF
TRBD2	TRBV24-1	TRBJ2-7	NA	TGTGCCACCAGTGATGCGCGGGAGAGCTCCTACGAGCAGTACTTC	CATSDARESSYEQYF
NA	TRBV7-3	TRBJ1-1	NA	TGTGCCAGCAGCTCGAGGGGAGGCACTGAAGCTTTCTTT	CASSSRGGTEAFF
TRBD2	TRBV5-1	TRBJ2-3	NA	TGCGCCAGCAGCCCCGGACTAGCGGGAGGGACTAGCACAGATACGCAGTATTTT	CASSPGLAGGTSTDTQYF
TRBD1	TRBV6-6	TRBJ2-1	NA	TGTGCCAGCAGCCTCCGACAGGGGGCTGGCGACGAGCAGTTCTTC	CASSLRQGAGDEQFF
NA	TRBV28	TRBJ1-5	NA	TGTGCCAGCAGTTTTACGACAGTTAGCAATCAGCCCCAGCATTTT	CASSFTTVSNQPQHF